This T cell receptor (beta chain) was recorded in a study of cytomegalovirus exposure and HLA in healthy donors (dated by TCRdb to the late 2010s). Regarding the research as a whole: According to a later analysis, the roughly 120 validation repertoires were produced on the same platform as the approximately 600 repertoires of the first cohort. The study was designed to test whether signatures of past pathogen exposure could be identified by cataloging public T cell receptors. A separate validation cohort of roughly 120 different subjects was used in addition to the approximately 700-subject first cohort. High-throughput TCR immunosequencing, statistical association of individual TCRs with disease status, and machine learning were combined to predict cytomegalovirus infection status. What the research found in general, with its limitations: A few of the identified cytomegalovirus-associated TCR beta chains were confirmed in vitro to be specific for cytomegalovirus antigens. The study gave a list of about 160 TCR beta chains associated with cytomegalovirus. Subsequent analysis determined that TCRs grouped into clusters in the first cohort also showed a tendency toward co-occurrence across the approximately 120 validation repertoires, and approximately 94% of cluster scores exceeded 0. A later analysis lacked HLA typing for the validation cohort, so it scored co-occurrence in that cohort across all 110 or so repertoires. Most TCR sequences were observed very rarely across donors, whereas some public TCRs were present in many individuals. Cytomegalovirus status was reported to be diagnosed by the classifier with high specificity and sensitivity in both the original and validation cohorts. It was suggested by the authors that the approach could potentially be generalized to other disease states and immunological phenotypes.

Concerning this clone itself: Its recognized antigen is unknown. There are no base qualities to consult, and no much larger clone falls within one base.

The germline V gene yields KGHSH for CDR1 and LQKENI for CDR2. From V the trimming removes 3 bases and from J it removes 5 bases, while the gene matches leave 10 bases of the junction unaccounted for. From the cysteine through the phenylalanine, the CDR3 covers 16 amino acids. This entry keeps only the CDR3 DNA: 48 bases, framed from base 1. Libraries were made using the immunoSEQ multiplex PCR assay. Concerning the study's data processing: A statistical classification framework was built for diagnosing cytomegalovirus status from the catalog of TCR beta chain sequences. TCRdb re-hosts the immuneACCESS table, in-frame sequences only. Its copies lack some clones; in the studies checked, an unresolved V gene accounts for under half of them, and the cause for the rest is not known. D and trimming were read from the DNA, whereas the V and J calls and clone size are those reported in that table. In this sample the table shows roughly 100,000 clones, 85% of which occur a single time. 20% to 25% of the sample rests with the top ten.

The donors belonged to the validation cohort of approximately 130 subjects, which was separate from the approximately 700-subject first cohort. This sequence uses TRBV18 and TRBJ2-5, with 9 bases in between that match TRBD1. The sequenced sample consisted of PBMCs. The sequence came from a man aged 18 to 35 in good health and CMV-seropositive. The DNA reads TGTGCCAGCTCACCGGGACAGGGAGGATCTCGGGAGACCCAGTACTTC. Translated, this gives CASSPGQGGSRETQYF.